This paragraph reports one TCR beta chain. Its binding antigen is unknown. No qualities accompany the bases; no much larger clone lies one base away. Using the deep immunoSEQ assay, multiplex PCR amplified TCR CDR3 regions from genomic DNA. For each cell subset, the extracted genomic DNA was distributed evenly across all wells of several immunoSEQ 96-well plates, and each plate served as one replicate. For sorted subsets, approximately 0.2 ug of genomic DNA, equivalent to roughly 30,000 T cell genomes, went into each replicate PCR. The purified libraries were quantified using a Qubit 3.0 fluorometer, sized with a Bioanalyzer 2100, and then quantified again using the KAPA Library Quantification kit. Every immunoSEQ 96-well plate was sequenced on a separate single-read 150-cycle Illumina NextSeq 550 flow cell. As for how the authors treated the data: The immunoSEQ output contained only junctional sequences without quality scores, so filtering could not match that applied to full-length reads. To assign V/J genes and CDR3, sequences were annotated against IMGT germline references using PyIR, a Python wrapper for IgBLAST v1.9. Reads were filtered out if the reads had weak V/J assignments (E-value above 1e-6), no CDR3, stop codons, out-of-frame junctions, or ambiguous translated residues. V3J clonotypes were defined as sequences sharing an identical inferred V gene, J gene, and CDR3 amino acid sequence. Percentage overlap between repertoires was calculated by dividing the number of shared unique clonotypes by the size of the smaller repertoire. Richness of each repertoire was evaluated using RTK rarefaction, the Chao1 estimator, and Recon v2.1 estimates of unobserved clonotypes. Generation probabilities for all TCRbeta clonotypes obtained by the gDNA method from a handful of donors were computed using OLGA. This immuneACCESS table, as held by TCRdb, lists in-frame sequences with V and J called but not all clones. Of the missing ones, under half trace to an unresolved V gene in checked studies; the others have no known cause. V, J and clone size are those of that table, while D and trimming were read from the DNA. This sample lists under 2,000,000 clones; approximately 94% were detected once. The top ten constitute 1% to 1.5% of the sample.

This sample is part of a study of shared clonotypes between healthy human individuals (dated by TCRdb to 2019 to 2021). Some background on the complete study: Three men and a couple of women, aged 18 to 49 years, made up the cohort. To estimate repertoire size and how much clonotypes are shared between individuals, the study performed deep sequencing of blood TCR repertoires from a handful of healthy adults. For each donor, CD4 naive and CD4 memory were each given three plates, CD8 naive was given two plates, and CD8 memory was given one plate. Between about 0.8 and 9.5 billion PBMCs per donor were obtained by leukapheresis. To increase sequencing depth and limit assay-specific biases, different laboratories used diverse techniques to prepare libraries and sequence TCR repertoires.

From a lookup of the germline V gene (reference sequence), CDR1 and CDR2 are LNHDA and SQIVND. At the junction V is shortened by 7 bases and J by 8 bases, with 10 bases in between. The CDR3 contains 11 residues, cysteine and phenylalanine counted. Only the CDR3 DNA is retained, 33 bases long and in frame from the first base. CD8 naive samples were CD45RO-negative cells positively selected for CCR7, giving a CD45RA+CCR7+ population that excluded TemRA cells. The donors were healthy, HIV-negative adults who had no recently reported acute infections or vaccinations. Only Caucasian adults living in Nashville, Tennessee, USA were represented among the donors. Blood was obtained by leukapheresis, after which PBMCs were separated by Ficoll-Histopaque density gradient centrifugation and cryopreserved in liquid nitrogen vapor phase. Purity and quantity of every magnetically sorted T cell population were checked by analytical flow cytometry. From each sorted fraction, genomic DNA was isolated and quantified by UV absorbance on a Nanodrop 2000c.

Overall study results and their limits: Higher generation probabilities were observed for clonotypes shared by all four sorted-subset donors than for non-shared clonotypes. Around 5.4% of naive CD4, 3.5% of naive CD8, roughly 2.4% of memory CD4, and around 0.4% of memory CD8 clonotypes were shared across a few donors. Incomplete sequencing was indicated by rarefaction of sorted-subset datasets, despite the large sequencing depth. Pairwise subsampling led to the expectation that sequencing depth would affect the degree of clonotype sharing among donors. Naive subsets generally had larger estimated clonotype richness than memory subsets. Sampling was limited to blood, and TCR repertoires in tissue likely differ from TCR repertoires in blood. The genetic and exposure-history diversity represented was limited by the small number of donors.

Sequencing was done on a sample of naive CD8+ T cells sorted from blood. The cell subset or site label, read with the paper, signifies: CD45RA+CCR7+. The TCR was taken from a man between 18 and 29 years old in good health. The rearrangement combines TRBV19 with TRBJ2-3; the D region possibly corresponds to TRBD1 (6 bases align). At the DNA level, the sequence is TGTGCCAGTATCCAGGGGAGTACGCAGTATTTT. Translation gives CASIQGSTQYF.